This TCR beta chain emerged from a study of blood T cell repertoires in COVID-19. Background on the study: From the United States, Italy and Spain came samples of acute and convalescent COVID-19. PBMCs, B-cell-depleted T cells, or T cells were the source of the cDNA or gDNA that made up the material.

The junction had 5 bases not matched to a gene; V was cut back by 6 bases and J by 2 bases. The CDR3 runs 15 residues. The germline V gene encodes CDR1 MNHEY and CDR2 SVGAGI. TCRdb keeps only in-frame clones here, not all; method: immunoSEQ multiplex PCR. The sample lists over 110,000 clones; approximately 88% were seen once. The chain recombines TRBV6-5 with TRBJ2-1; 9 nucleotides agree with TRBD1. The TCR sequence derives from a woman aged 50 to 60 with acute or convalescent COVID-19. What was sequenced was peripheral blood. The CDR3 DNA sequence: TGTGCCAGCAGAAGAGGGACAGGGACCTACAATGAGCAGTTCTTC. Translating gives CASRRGTGTYNEQFF.